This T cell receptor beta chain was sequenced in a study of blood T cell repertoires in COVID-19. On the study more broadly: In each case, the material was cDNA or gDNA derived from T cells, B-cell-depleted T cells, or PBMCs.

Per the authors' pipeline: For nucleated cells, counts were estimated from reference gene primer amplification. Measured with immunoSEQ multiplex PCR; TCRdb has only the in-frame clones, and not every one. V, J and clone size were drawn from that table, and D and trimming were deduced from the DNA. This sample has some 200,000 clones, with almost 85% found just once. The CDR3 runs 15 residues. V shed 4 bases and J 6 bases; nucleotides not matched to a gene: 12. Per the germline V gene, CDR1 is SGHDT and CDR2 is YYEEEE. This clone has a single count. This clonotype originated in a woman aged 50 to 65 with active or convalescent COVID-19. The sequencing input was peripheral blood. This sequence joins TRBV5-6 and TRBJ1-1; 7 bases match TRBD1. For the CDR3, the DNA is TGTGCCAGCAGCCTAACGGGACAGTCCGGGGCTGAAGCTTTCTTT. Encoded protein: CASSLTGQSGAEAFF.